This TCR beta chain stems from a study of cytomegalovirus exposure and HLA in healthy donors. CDR1 is LGHNA, CDR2 YSLEER, per germline. V was clipped by 2 bases and J by 2 bases, with 8 bases between them. This CDR3 comprises 14 residues. Regarding this clone: Its antigen is unknown.

The study's findings and limits: TCR sequences were mostly rare, though some public TCRs occurred in many donors. When presence/absence was analysed, sequencing depth was taken to be roughly uniform across donors. V- and J-gene trimming in TCR beta was tied to a missense DCLRE1C variant by an analysis performed later. Earlier findings revealed that most TCR beta V segments proved productive either about 90% or about 30% of the time.

PCR employed 60 Vbeta and 13 Jbeta primers. TCRdb's copy holds only in-frame clones and misses some; the assay was immunoSEQ multiplex PCR. There are some 81,000 clones in the sample; over 60% occur only once, and 15% to 20% lies in the top ten. This receptor was identified in a woman aged 35 to 49 in good health and CMV-seropositive. Specimen: PBMCs. The genes are TRBV4-3 and TRBJ2-3, with D uncertain. CDR3 nucleotides: TGCGCCAGCAGCCAAACCCAGGACACAGATACGCAGTATTTT. This codes for CASSQTQDTDTQYF.